The entry that follows covers one T cell receptor (beta chain) sequence. The target antigen is unknown. The CDR3 length is 12 residues. V was clipped by 3 bases and J by 3 bases, with 6 bases between them. CDR1 and CDR2 from the germline V gene are MDHEN and SYDVKM. This record comes from a study of TIL therapy for anti-PD-1-resistant metastatic lung cancer. Study-wide background: Most patients had lung adenocarcinoma; a handful of tumors were EGFR-mutant, two ALK-rearranged; half smoked currently or formerly.

The immunoSEQ assay was v3. Assay used: immunoSEQ multiplex PCR; TCRdb lists only in-frame clones, some missing. This sample has roughly 50,000 clones, with less than 75% found just once. Findings and caveats of the study: Many TIL product clones were absent from baseline tumor, suggesting clonal contraction.

Time point here: pre-treatment sample, taken before nivolumab and TIL therapy. Tumor tissue came from excised metastases, mostly pleural nodules or supraclavicular lymph nodes. Stage 4 NSCLC adults joined between late 2017 and January 2020. Sample: tumor tissue, taken at baseline. The rearrangement uses TRBV28 and TRBJ2-7, with D uncertain. The clonotype was recovered from a person aged 25-85 years with non-small cell lung cancer. The CDR3 protein is CASSFGIYEQYF. The CDR3 bases are TGTGCCAGCAGTTTTGGGATCTACGAGCAGTACTTC.